Listed here are 25 T cell receptor beta chains from one sample, sequenced in a study of shared clonotypes between healthy human individuals. The table came from immunoSEQ multiplex PCR; TCRdb's copy has only in-frame clones and leaves some out. The repertoire has some 2,000,000 clones, roughly 95% of them found once; the top ten carry 0.13%. The sequenced sample consisted of naive CD4+ T cells sorted from blood. Regarding subset: CD45RA+ positively selected. The receptor set was obtained from a man younger than 35 in good health.

The chain combines TRBV2 with TRBJ2-7; D may be TRBD1 (5 bases). The V and J ends lost 7 bases and 0 bases respectively, with 16 bases between them. Germline CDR1 SNHLY, CDR2 FYNNEI. The CDR3 sequence is 15 residues long. CDR3 sequence reads: CASTNDRTYSYEQYF. Written as DNA, the CDR3 is TGTGCCAGCACAAATGACAGAACTTACTCCTACGAGCAGTACTTC.

The chain uses TRBV5-1 and TRBJ1-2; D unclear. V dropped 4 bases and J dropped 9 bases, with 16 bases sitting between them. This CDR3 is 13 amino acids long. Germline V gene sequence: CDR1 SGHRS, CDR2 YFSETQ. CDR3 in DNA: TGCGCCAGCAGCCCGGTGGGCCTTGGAAGCTACACCTTC. Amino acid sequence: CASSPVGLGSYTF.

This clone was seen once. The rearrangement uses TRBV4-3 and TRBJ2-7, with 8 bases aligning to TRBD2. This CDR3 contains 16 residues. J lost 4 bases, V lost 4 bases, and 12 bases had no gene match. Germline loops: CDR1 LGHNA, CDR2 YSLEER. The DNA for the CDR3 is TGCGCCAGCAGCCCCGGGGTAGCGGGACTTCTTTACGAGCAGTACTTC. It yields the protein CASSPGVAGLLYEQYF.

The chain carries TRBV5-4 and TRBJ2-5; no clear D. The ends were cut back, 0 bases at V and 0 bases at J, with 12 bases in the middle. The V gene's germline CDR1 is SGHNT and CDR2 YYREEE (reference sequence). The CDR3 extends over 16 amino acids. As DNA, the CDR3 is TGTGCCAGCAGCTTGGCCCCCCAGGCCAACCAAGAGACCCAGTACTTC. Amino acids: CASSLAPQANQETQYF.

This rearrangement joins TRBV5-1 to TRBJ2-1; TRBD2 might be the D (6 bases). Germline values: CDR1 SGHRS, CDR2 YFSETQ. The length of the CDR3 is 16 residues. The V and J ends lost 0 bases and 8 bases respectively, with 18 bases between them. CDR3 loop: CASSLELRGGVDEQFF. The CDR3 DNA reads as TGCGCCAGCAGCTTGGAGCTCCGAGGAGGGGTCGATGAGCAGTTCTTC.

The V call is TRBV28, the J call TRBJ1-1; D not certain. Germline CDR1 and CDR2: MDHEN and SYDVKM. There are 15 residues in the CDR3. Trimming cost V 6 bases and J 1 base, with 15 bases left between them. CDR3 DNA: TGTGCCAGCAGCCACTCCGCCCGTGGGAACACTGAAGCTTTCTTT. Residues: CASSHSARGNTEAFF.

V and J are TRBV6-1 and TRBJ2-7; perhaps D is TRBD1 or TRBD2 (6 bases each). The CDR3 length is 13 residues. The germline V gene encodes CDR1 MNHNS and CDR2 SASEGT. Deletions cut 6 bases from V and 5 bases from J, with 14 bases between. The CDR3 nucleotides are TGTGCCAGCAGATCCGGGGGCGGCCACGAGCAGTACTTC. Protein product: CASRSGGGHEQYF.

As to this clone: In the same sample, other DNA sequences code for this CDR3. The chain is built from TRBV30 and TRBJ1-5, with D hard to call. CDR3 length equals 13 residues. Trimming cost V 0 bases and J 0 bases, with 3 bases left between them. Per germline, CDR1 GTSNPN and CDR2 SVGIG (reference sequence). DNA for the CDR3: TGTGCCTGGAGTGTGAGTAGCAATCAGCCCCAGCATTTT. This sequence encodes CAWSVSSNQPQHF.

J is TRBJ2-5 and V is TRBV10-1, with D tentatively TRBD1 or TRBD2 (6 bases each). The CDR3 length is 15 residues. V lost 8 bases and J lost 3, with 19 bases in between. CDR1 and CDR2 (germline): WNHNN, SYGVQD (reference sequence). The CDR3 coding sequence is TGCGCCAGCGGGGGGCGTAGCGGAGGTGAAGAGACCCAGTACTTC. It codes for CASGGRSGGEETQYF.

The J gene is TRBJ2-1, the V gene TRBV6-1, with 7 bases lining up with TRBD2. The CDR3 has 15 residues. V lost 6 bases and J lost 6; bases outside the gene matches: 11. Germline lookup yields CDR1 MNHNS and CDR2 SASEGT. The CDR3 DNA is TGTGCCAGCAGCGGAGGACTAGTCCCCTCCAATGAGCAGTTCTTC. Translating it yields CASSGGLVPSNEQFF.

J is TRBJ2-7 and V is TRBV10-3; 8 bases map to TRBD1. V shed 10 bases, J shed 2 bases, and the junction held 13 bases outside the gene matches. The CDR3 contains 15 residues. The V gene's germline CDR1 is ENHRY and CDR2 SYGVKD. The CDR3 region is CASGETGEAPYEQYF. The CDR3 DNA reads as TGTGCCAGCGGGGAGACAGGGGAAGCCCCCTACGAGCAGTACTTC.

This chain joins TRBV18 and TRBJ2-1; TRBD2 matches 13 bases. The germline CDR1 and CDR2 sequences are KGHSH and LQKENI. V dropped 6 bases and J dropped 8; count of bases not matched to a gene: 7. The CDR3 is 15 amino acids. The CDR3 DNA reads TGTGCCAGCTCGCCCGGGACTAGCGGGAACCATGAGCAGTTCTTC. Translation: CASSPGTSGNHEQFF.

The sample holds one count of this clone. Additional DNA sequences in this sample encode the identical CDR3. The J gene is TRBJ2-5, the V gene TRBV18; maybe TRBD1 (5 bases). Trimming removed 2 bases at V and 1 base at J, with 8 bases between. Per germline, CDR1 KGHSH and CDR2 LQKENI. CDR3 length: 14 amino acids. The CDR3 protein is CASSPGATQETQYF. The CDR3 nucleotides are TGTGCCAGCTCACCAGGGGCAACCCAAGAGACCCAGTACTTC.

The chain combines TRBV2 with TRBJ1-3; 9 nucleotides line up with TRBD1. J was trimmed by 0 bases and V by 7 bases; bases with no gene match: 7. Germline CDR1 and CDR2: SNHLY and FYNNEI. The CDR3 is made up of 16 amino acids. The CDR3 sequence: CASKIGTGSSGNTIYF. The CDR3 DNA sequence: TGTGCCAGCAAAATAGGGACAGGGTCCTCTGGAAACACCATATATTTT.

In DNA form, the CDR3 reads TGTGCCAGCAGCCGAAATAGCGGACTAGCGGGAGAAGGAGATACGCAGTATTTT. Amino acid sequence: CASSRNSGLAGEGDTQYF. The chain couples TRBV11-2 to TRBJ2-3, with 13 bases fitting TRBD2. CDR1 and CDR2 from the germline V gene are SGHAT and FQNNGV. Unmatched junction bases numbered 13, after V lost 5 bases and J lost 5 bases. This CDR3 has 18 amino acids.

The chain uses TRBV5-1 and TRBJ1-4; D ambiguous. The CDR3 sequence is 13 residues long. The germline V gene encodes CDR1 SGHRS and CDR2 YFSETQ. V was trimmed by 4 bases and J by 8 bases, leaving 12 bases between them. DNA of the CDR3: TGCGCCAGCAGCGTACAAGGTTGGGAAAAACTGTTTTTT. It yields the protein CASSVQGWEKLFF.

A word on this clone: This likely came from a read error, as a far larger clone is one base away. This sample includes further DNA sequences coding for the same CDR3. This chain connects TRBV30 to TRBJ1-1; D perhaps matches TRBD1 (6 bases). Germline V CDR1 and CDR2: GTSNPN, SVGIG (reference sequence). V was pared by 3 bases and J by 1 base, with 9 bases between. CDR3 length: 13 amino acids. The CDR3 coding sequence is TGTGCCTGGAGCTCACAGGGGAACACTGAAGCTTTCTTT. The encoded protein is CAWSSQGNTEAFF.

This clone was observed once. The chain employs TRBV25-1 and TRBJ2-1; 9 bases map to TRBD2. CDR3 length: 15 residues. Germline V CDR1 and CDR2: MGHDK, SYGVNS. Trimming at V came to 2 bases and at J to 4 bases, leaving 3 bases not matched to a gene. The CDR3 DNA reads as TGTGCCAGCAGTGAACTTACTAGCGGGTACAATGAGCAGTTCTTC. Amino acids: CASSELTSGYNEQFF.

The V gene is TRBV30, the J gene TRBJ2-3; D call uncertain. Trimming left V 1 base short and J 6 bases short, with 11 bases between. Per germline, CDR1 GTSNPN and CDR2 SVGIG (reference sequence). CDR3 size: 13 residues. CDR3 residues: CAWSGVGSDTQYF. CDR3 bases: TGTGCCTGGAGTGGTGTGGGTTCTGATACGCAGTATTTT.

The rearrangement uses TRBV19 and TRBJ1-5; TRBD1 might be the D (6 bases). CDR3 length: 12 amino acids. The germline gives CDR1 LNHDA, CDR2 SQIVND (reference sequence). V lost 8 bases and J lost 6, with 11 bases in between. As DNA, the CDR3 is TGTGCCAGTGGGGGGCTCGGTCAGCCCCAGCATTTT. Its protein product is CASGGLGQPQHF. The variable domain in full, with the rest retrieved from reference TRBV19 and TRBJ1-5, is DGGITQSPKYLFRKEGQNVTLSCEQNLNHDAMYWYRQDPGQGLRLIYYSQIVNDFQKGDIAEGYSVSREKKESFPLTVTSAQKNPTAFYLCASGGLGQPQHFGDGTRLSIL.

The chain has TRBV6-5 and TRBJ2-1; 7 nucleotides line up with TRBD2. CDR1 and CDR2 (germline): MNHEY, SVGAGI. There are 16 residues in the CDR3. The J segment lost 4 bases and the V segment lost 2 bases, leaving 8 bases of the junction unmatched. In nucleotides, the CDR3 is TGTGCCAGCAGTTACATGGCTAGCGGCGTTTACAATGAGCAGTTCTTC. Translated: CASSYMASGVYNEQFF.

The gene calls are TRBV7-2 and TRBJ1-1; 9 nucleotides line up with TRBD1. Germline V gene lookup returns CDR1 SGHTA and CDR2 FQGNSA. V dropped 3 bases and J dropped 5; count of bases not matched to a gene: 1. The CDR3 is 13 amino acids. The CDR3 DNA reads as TGTGCCAGCAGCTTCGGACAGGGGACTGAAGCTTTCTTT. Protein sequence: CASSFGQGTEAFF.

This clone is a singleton in its sample. The chain is built from TRBV2 and TRBJ2-3, with 9 bases matching TRBD1. Losses at the gene ends were 7 bases for V and 5 bases for J; bases not matched to a gene: 7. CDR1 SNHLY and CDR2 FYNNEI come from the germline V gene. The CDR3 loop spans 14 amino acids. CDR3 sequence (DNA): TGTGCCAGCACCCTACAGGGGGCAGGAGATACGCAGTATTTT. As protein: CASTLQGAGDTQYF.

This sequence joins TRBV4-1 and TRBJ2-2; TRBD1 agrees at 8 bases. The germline gives CDR1 MGHRA, CDR2 YSYEKL. The CDR3 is made up of 15 amino acids. The V gene end was trimmed by 4 bases and the J gene end by 0 bases; junction bases not matched to a gene: 1. The CDR3 here is CASSRDRTNTGELFF. Here the CDR3 DNA reads TGCGCCAGCAGCCGGGACAGGACGAACACCGGGGAGCTGTTTTTT.

The chain carries TRBV28 and TRBJ2-7; maybe TRBD1 (5 bases). V was shortened by 4 bases and J by 5 bases, with 21 bases between the two germline ends. Germline CDR1 reads MDHEN; CDR2 reads SYDVKM. CDR3 length: 16 residues. DNA for the CDR3: TGTGCCAGCAGTTCACTCAAATGGGGCGTTTCCCACGAGCAGTACTTC. This codes for CASSSLKWGVSHEQYF. The variable domain in full, with the rest retrieved from reference TRBV28 and TRBJ2-7, is DVKVTQSSRYLVKRTGEKVFLECVQDMDHENMFWYRQDPGLGLRLIYFSYDVKMKEKGDIPEGYSVSREKKERFSLILESASTNQTSMYLCASSSLKWGVSHEQYFGPGTRLTVT.